This TCR beta chain was recorded in a study of blood T cell repertoires in COVID-19. Study-wide background: PBMCs, B-cell-depleted T cells, or T cells provided the cDNA or gDNA that made up the material.

The V and J ends lost 5 bases and 0 bases, in that order; junction bases with no gene match: 5. The germline V gene has CDR1 LNHDA and CDR2 SQIVND (reference sequence). This CDR3 contains 15 residues. Repertoires were generated with immunoSEQ multiplex PCR, while TCRdb's copy carries only in-frame clones and drops some. The sample yields 170,000 or so clones, over 80% seen once. The chain is built from TRBV19 and TRBJ1-2; 8 bases are shared with TRBD1. This receptor was obtained from a woman aged 55-69 years with acute or convalescent COVID-19. What was sequenced was peripheral blood. CDR3 residues: CASSPTTGANYGYTF. DNA of the CDR3: TGTGCCAGTAGTCCTACGACAGGGGCTAACTATGGCTACACCTTC.